This T cell receptor (beta chain) was recorded in a study of shared clonotypes between healthy human individuals. With 5 bases removed from V and 2 bases from J, the gap between germline ends came to 8 bases. CDR3 length: 12 amino acids. In germline, CDR1 is SGHTS, CDR2 YDEGEE. From CD4+ cells came CD45RA+ naive and CD45RA-negative memory subsets. Sorted-subset replicate PCRs used roughly 220 ng DNA, approximately 27,000 T cell genomes. The table came from immunoSEQ multiplex PCR; TCRdb's copy has only in-frame clones and leaves some out. This sample yields some 1,600,000 clones, of which 95% to 99% are seen a single time; about 0.45% belongs to the top ten. This clone was picked up one time.

This chain uses TRBV5-8 with TRBJ2-7; possibly TRBD1 for D (6 bases). This sequence was found in a man aged 25 to 40 in good health. The specimen was naive CD4+ T cells sorted from blood. Documented subset: CD45RA+ positively selected. As DNA, the CDR3 is TGTGCCAGCAGACAGGGAACCTACGAGCAGTACTTC. Protein sequence: CASRQGTYEQYF.